A selection of T cell receptor beta chains follows, all from one sample in a study of Graves' ophthalmopathy and Graves' hyperthyroidism. One entry per CDR3 protein results from TCRdb running MiXCR on the multiplex PCR reads. Of approximately 410,000 distinct CDR3 sequences detected, 15% to 17% appear once; the ten largest clones hold approximately 7%. Sequencing input: peripheral blood. The source of these receptors is a woman under 30 with stable Graves' hyperthyroidism. CDR3s include the opening cysteine and the closing phenylalanine or tryptophan. A D gene is named only where the DNA matches it firmly. Part of the rows lack a size; the others show once, few, many or a class for expanded clones.

many NA TRBJ1-2 TRBV6-1 TGTGCCAGCAGTGGACAAGGGTCTGGGCGATATGGCTACACCTTC CASSGQGSGRYGYTF
many NA TRBJ1-1 TRBV5-1 TGCGCCAGCGCACCGATACGGAACACTGAAGCTTTCTTT CASAPIRNTEAFF
many NA TRBJ2-7 TRBV6-2/TRBV6-3 TGTGCCAGTACGTCGGACTACGAGCAGTACTTC CASTSDYEQYF
many TRBD1 TRBJ1-2 TRBV6-5 TGTGCCAGCAGTTCGGGGGACAGGATCGGCTACACCTTC CASSSGDRIGYTF
many TRBD1 TRBJ1-5 TRBV12-3/TRBV12-4 TGTGCCAGCAGTTTGGCCGGACAGGGGTTTTATCAGCCCCAGCATTTT CASSLAGQGFYQPQHF
many NA TRBJ1-3 TRBV29-1 TGCAGCGTTGACAGGGATCCGGGGGAAAACACCATATATTTT CSVDRDPGENTIYF
many TRBD1 TRBJ1-6 TRBV12-5 TGTGCTAGTGGGGCGGGACAGGCGGGATCACCCCTCCACTTT CASGAGQAGSPLHF
many NA TRBJ2-2 TRBV5-5 TGTGCCAGCAGCTTGAAAAGTTGGCGGGACACCGGGGAGCTGTTTTTT CASSLKSWRDTGELFF
many TRBD1 TRBJ1-6 TRBV27 TGTGCCAGCAGTTACCAGGACAGGCCTTCACCCCTCCACTTT CASSYQDRPSPLHF
many TRBD1 TRBJ1-5 TRBV7-6 TGTGCCAGCAGCTTAGACAGGGGCCAGCCCCAGCATTTT CASSLDRGQPQHF
NA NA TRBJ2-2 TRBV6-5 TGTGCCAGCAGTTACTCGAACCTAGGAAAAGGGGAGCTGTTTTTT CASSYSNLGKGELFF
many NA TRBJ1-1 TRBV6-5 TGTGCCAGCAGTTACTACAGGGTTAGGACTGAAGCTTTCTTT CASSYYRVRTEAFF
many NA TRBJ2-5 TRBV5-1 TGCGCCAGCAGCCCCCGGGACCCAGGGGAGACCCAGTACTTC CASSPRDPGETQYF
few TRBD1 TRBJ2-7 TRBV9 TGTGCCAGCAGCGTAGACGACAGGGGGTCGGTCGAGCAGTACTTC CASSVDDRGSVEQYF
NA NA TRBJ1-2 TRBV10-3 TGTGCCATCAGTGAAGGAAACAACTATGGCTACACCTTC CAISEGNNYGYTF
many TRBD1 TRBJ1-1 TRBV6-1 TGTGCCAGCAGGGATGGACAGGGTCCGGTAGCTTTTTGGAACACTGAAGCTTTCTTT CASRDGQGPVAFWNTEAFF
NA TRBD1 TRBJ1-1 TRBV3-1 TGTGCCAGCAGCCAACTCCGGGACAGTCCGTTGGGAGCTTTCTTT CASSQLRDSPLGAFF
few NA TRBJ1-5 TRBV4-1 TGCGCCAGCAGCCAAGAAATACAGGCCCTTTCGAGGCCCCAGCATTTT CASSQEIQALSRPQHF
NA NA TRBJ1-5 TRBV4-2 TGTGCCAGCAGCCAGGAGCGGGCAGAGCCCTCTAAGCCCCAGCATTTT CASSQERAEPSKPQHF
many NA TRBJ1-1 TRBV18 TGTGCCAGCAGCCCTGAGATGAACACTGAAGCTTTCTTT CASSPEMNTEAFF
many TRBD1 TRBJ2-4 TRBV5-1 TGCGCCAGCAGCCGCCAAGGGACAGGGTCGTCCAAAAACATTCAGTACTTC CASSRQGTGSSKNIQYF
many NA TRBJ2-5 TRBV15 TGTGCCACCAGCAGAGATACCCAGCAAGAGACCCAGTACTTC CATSRDTQQETQYF
few TRBD2 TRBJ2-7 TRBV19 TGTGCCAGTAGTCCCGGACTAGCTGACGAGCAGTACTTC CASSPGLADEQYF
NA NA TRBJ2-3 TRBV12-5 TGTGCTAGTGGTTTGGGCGGGACAGCCACAGATACGCAGTATTTT CASGLGGTATDTQYF
many NA TRBJ1-1 TRBV12-3/TRBV12-4 TGTGCCAGCAGCCTCGGGGGTATCGACACTGAAGCTTTCTTT CASSLGGIDTEAFF
many NA TRBJ1-5 TRBV10-2 TGCGCCAGCATGGAACTTGGCAATCAGCCCCAGCATTTT CASMELGNQPQHF
NA NA TRBJ1-1 TRBV19 TGTGCCAGTAGTATAGGTCTGGGATTGAACACTGAAGCTTTCTTT CASSIGLGLNTEAFF
NA TRBD2 TRBJ2-5 TRBV6-5 TGTGCCAGCAGTTTTGTACTAGCGGGGGGGCGGGAGACCAATTACTTC CASSFVLAGGRETNYF
NA TRBD1 TRBJ1-1 TRBV18 TGTGCCAGCCGGGGACAGGGGAGCACTGAAGCTTTCTTT CASRGQGSTEAFF
NA TRBD1 TRBJ1-1 TRBV19 TGTGCCAGTAGTACGACAGGGAGTGAAGCTTTCTTT CASSTTGSEAFF
many NA TRBJ1-1 TRBV5-1 TGCGCCAGCATGATAGACACTGAAGCTTTCTTT CASMIDTEAFF
NA NA TRBJ2-2 TRBV6-1 TGTGCCAGCAGTGAAGCGCGGGTGTGGACCGGGGAGCTGTTTTTT CASSEARVWTGELFF
many NA TRBJ1-6 TRBV27 TGTGCCAGCAGTTCCCAAGCGCCAGGGGCCCATTATAATTCACCCCTCCACTTT CASSSQAPGAHYNSPLHF
few NA TRBJ1-3 TRBV12-3/TRBV12-4 TGTGCCAGCAACTTTCTAGGCGGGGAAACTGGAAGCACCATATATTTT CASNFLGGETGSTIYF
NA NA TRBJ2-5 TRBV6-2/TRBV6-3 TGTGCCAGCAGTTCTTGGATCCCCGGACGAGAGACCCAGTACTTC CASSSWIPGRETQYF
NA NA TRBJ2-7 TRBV11-2 TGTGCCAGCAGCAGGACAGTCAGAACCTACGAGCAGTACTTC CASSRTVRTYEQYF
many NA TRBJ1-1 TRBV12-3/TRBV12-4 TGTGCCAGCAGTTTAACTGGGCCTAACGGAGCTTTCTTT CASSLTGPNGAFF
many TRBD1 TRBJ1-1 TRBV19 TGTGCCAGTAGTATAGTCGGGGGACAGCGCACTGAAGCTTTCTTT CASSIVGGQRTEAFF
many NA TRBJ1-2 TRBV12-3/TRBV12-4 TGTGCCAGCAGTTCGGGCAGATACTATGGCTACACCTTC CASSSGRYYGYTF
few NA TRBJ1-3 TRBV11-2 TGTGCCAGCAGCTTAGATCAGGGGCGTGGAAACACCATATATTTT CASSLDQGRGNTIYF